The T cell receptor beta chain under discussion was sequenced for a study of PD-L1 blockade in urothelial cancer. On the study more broadly: Samples came from 3 weeks, at the second dose, and 6 weeks into treatment. Blood samples contained a median about 130,000 T cells. Overall study findings and caveats: When pretreatment blood TCR clonality was below the median, it predicted better survival.

Generated by immunoSEQ multiplex PCR, the TCRdb table keeps only in-frame clones and is missing some. The data hold 100,000 or so clones, with roughly nine tenths observed a single time. Every patient provided from 1 to 8 samples, collected pretreatment and on-treatment. To note about this clone: Its antigen remains unknown.

Germline V lookup: CDR1 MNHEY, CDR2 SVGAGI. The CDR3 length is 14 residues. V lost 6 bases and J lost 9; bases outside the gene matches: 8. This sample comprised PBMCs, obtained around atezolizumab (anti-PD-L1) treatment. The source of this sequence is an elderly woman with urothelial cancer. The chain is built from TRBV6-5 and TRBJ2-3, with 11 bases that match TRBD1. CDR3 protein: CASSPGTGGGTQYF. The CDR3 coding sequence is TGTGCCAGCAGCCCCGGGACAGGGGGAGGGACGCAGTATTTT.